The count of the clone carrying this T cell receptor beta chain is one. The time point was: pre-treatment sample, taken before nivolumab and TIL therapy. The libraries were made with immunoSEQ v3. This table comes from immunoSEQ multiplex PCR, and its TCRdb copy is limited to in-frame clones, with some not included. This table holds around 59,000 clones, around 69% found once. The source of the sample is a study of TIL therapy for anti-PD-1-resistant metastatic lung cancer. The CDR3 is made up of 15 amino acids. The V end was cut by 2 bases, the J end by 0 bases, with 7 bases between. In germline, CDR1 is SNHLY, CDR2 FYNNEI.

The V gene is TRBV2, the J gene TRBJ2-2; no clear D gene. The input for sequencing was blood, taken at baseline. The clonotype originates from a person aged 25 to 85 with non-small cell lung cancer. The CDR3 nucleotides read TGTGCCAGCAGTGAACTGCCCTCGAACACCGGGGAGCTGTTTTTT. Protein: CASSELPSNTGELFF.